These T cell receptor beta chains were read from a single sample in a study of blood T cells in healthy people across ages. TCRdb analysed the 5' RACE reads with MiXCR anew, one entry per CDR3 protein. The sample contains around 1.5 million distinct CDR3 sequences, about 31% of which appear only once. Sequences were obtained from blood. The source of these receptors is a woman in her thirties in good health. The CDR3 runs from the conserved cysteine through the conserved F or W. The D gene is left open where the match is weak. Some rows mark clone size as missing; the rest say once, few, many or name a class of expanded clone.

v_gene: TRBV2; j_gene: TRBJ2-2; d_gene: TRBD1; abundance: many; CDR3aa: CASMPGQGASGELFF; CDR3nt: TGTGCCAGCATGCCGGGACAGGGGGCTTCCGGGGAGCTGTTTTTT
v_gene: TRBV5-1; j_gene: TRBJ2-1; d_gene: -; abundance: many; CDR3aa: CASSWSTYDEQFF; CDR3nt: TGCGCCAGCAGCTGGAGTACCTACGATGAGCAGTTCTTC
v_gene: TRBV28; j_gene: TRBJ2-7; d_gene: TRBD1; abundance: -; CDR3aa: CASSFLGQDRDYEQYF; CDR3nt: TGTGCCAGCAGTTTCTTGGGACAGGACCGCGACTACGAGCAGTACTTC
v_gene: TRBV5-1; j_gene: TRBJ1-1; d_gene: -; abundance: -; CDR3aa: CASSPDRSNTEAFF; CDR3nt: TGCGCCAGCAGCCCGGACAGATCGAACACTGAAGCTTTCTTT
v_gene: TRBV6-4; j_gene: TRBJ2-3; d_gene: TRBD2; abundance: few; CDR3aa: CASSEGTSATQYF; CDR3nt: TGTGCCAGCAGTGAGGGGACTAGCGCTACGCAGTATTTT
v_gene: TRBV21-1; j_gene: TRBJ2-3; d_gene: -; abundance: few; CDR3aa: CASSKSRRGLAGDPQIRSIF; CDR3nt: -
v_gene: TRBV3-1; j_gene: TRBJ1-2; d_gene: -; abundance: -; CDR3aa: CASSQVQGKGYTF; CDR3nt: TGTGCCAGCAGCCAAGTCCAGGGTAAAGGCTACACCTTC
v_gene: TRBV20-1; j_gene: TRBJ2-7; d_gene: TRBD1; abundance: few; CDR3aa: CSATRDRYYEQYF; CDR3nt: TGCAGTGCTACGCGGGACAGGTATTACGAGCAGTACTTC
v_gene: TRBV27; j_gene: TRBJ2-7; d_gene: TRBD1; abundance: few; CDR3aa: CASSLLRGHEQYF; CDR3nt: TGTGCCAGCAGTTTATTAAGGGGGCACGAGCAGTACTTC
v_gene: TRBV20-1; j_gene: TRBJ2-3; d_gene: TRBD2; abundance: -; CDR3aa: CSARDPLTSGSTDTQYF; CDR3nt: TGCAGTGCTAGAGATCCTTTGACTAGCGGAAGCACAGATACGCAGTATTTT
v_gene: TRBV29-1; j_gene: TRBJ2-7; d_gene: TRBD1; abundance: many; CDR3aa: CSVWDRAAYEQYF; CDR3nt: TGCAGCGTTTGGGACAGGGCGGCCTACGAGCAGTACTTC
v_gene: TRBV2; j_gene: TRBJ2-7; d_gene: TRBD1; abundance: -; CDR3aa: CASSGGTGGYEQYF; CDR3nt: TGTGCCAGCAGTGGGGGGACAGGGGGCTACGAGCAGTACTTC
v_gene: TRBV6-5; j_gene: TRBJ1-6; d_gene: -; abundance: few; CDR3aa: CASSYWPPLRSQGNSPLHF; CDR3nt: TGTGCCAGCAGTTACTGGCCCCCCCTACGGAGCCAAGGGAATTCACCCCTCCACTTT
v_gene: TRBV2; j_gene: TRBJ2-3; d_gene: -; abundance: -; CDR3aa: CASMMRGVTDTQYF; CDR3nt: TGTGCCAGCATGATGAGGGGGGTCACAGATACGCAGTATTTT
v_gene: TRBV20-1; j_gene: TRBJ1-2; d_gene: -; abundance: few; CDR3aa: CSASGGAVKRRNGYTF; CDR3nt: TGCAGTGCTAGTGGCGGTGCGGTGAAGAGAAGGAATGGCTACACCTTC
v_gene: TRBV4-2; j_gene: TRBJ2-7; d_gene: -; abundance: many; CDR3aa: CASSQDPAVTYEQYF; CDR3nt: TGTGCCAGCAGCCAAGATCCAGCGGTAACCTACGAGCAGTACTTC
v_gene: TRBV20-1; j_gene: TRBJ2-7; d_gene: TRBD1; abundance: few; CDR3aa: CSVPTGGFRYEQYF; CDR3nt: TGCAGTGTACCCACAGGGGGTTTTCGCTACGAGCAGTACTTC
v_gene: TRBV9; j_gene: TRBJ2-7; d_gene: -; abundance: many; CDR3aa: CASSAGDGSYEQYF; CDR3nt: TGTGCCAGCAGCGCAGGGGACGGCTCCTACGAGCAGTACTTC
v_gene: TRBV6-4; j_gene: TRBJ2-5; d_gene: -; abundance: -; CDR3aa: CASPARAGRSEETQYF; CDR3nt: TGTGCCAGCCCCGCTAGGGCGGGACGAAGTGAAGAGACCCAGTACTTC
v_gene: TRBV12-3/TRBV12-4; j_gene: TRBJ2-3; d_gene: -; abundance: -; CDR3aa: CASSPQTVRLADTQYF; CDR3nt: TGTGCCAGCAGCCCCCAAACGGTTCGGCTAGCAGATACGCAGTATTTT
v_gene: TRBV27; j_gene: TRBJ2-5; d_gene: -; abundance: -; CDR3aa: CASSRTLGQETQYF; CDR3nt: TGTGCCAGCAGCCGAACATTAGGCCAAGAGACCCAGTACTTC
v_gene: TRBV7-6; j_gene: TRBJ2-3; d_gene: TRBD2; abundance: few; CDR3aa: CASSPIGLAGGGGRTDTQYF; CDR3nt: TGTGCCAGCAGCCCGATCGGACTAGCGGGAGGGGGAGGGCGCACAGATACGCAGTATTTT
v_gene: TRBV29-1; j_gene: TRBJ2-2; d_gene: TRBD2; abundance: -; CDR3aa: CSVFSGVGELFF; CDR3nt: TGCAGCGTTTTTAGCGGGGTCGGGGAGCTGTTTTTT
v_gene: TRBV24-1; j_gene: TRBJ2-3; d_gene: TRBD1; abundance: -; CDR3aa: CATSDWGTGHKEGTQYF; CDR3nt: TGTGCCACCAGTGATTGGGGGACAGGACATAAGGAGGGTACGCAGTATTTT
v_gene: TRBV30; j_gene: TRBJ1-2; d_gene: -; abundance: -; CDR3aa: CAWTRGAQGGYTF; CDR3nt: TGTGCCTGGACTAGGGGGGCGCAAGGTGGCTACACCTTC
v_gene: TRBV6-1; j_gene: TRBJ1-1; d_gene: -; abundance: -; CDR3aa: CASSEGRTTEAFF; CDR3nt: TGTGCCAGCAGTGAAGGTCGGACCACTGAAGCTTTCTTT
v_gene: TRBV24-1; j_gene: TRBJ2-1; d_gene: -; abundance: few; CDR3aa: CATSDHTGTTYNEQFF; CDR3nt: TGTGCCACCAGTGATCATACAGGGACCACCTACAATGAGCAGTTCTTC
v_gene: TRBV5-1; j_gene: TRBJ2-1; d_gene: -; abundance: many; CDR3aa: CASSLGRATTGNEQFF; CDR3nt: TGCGCCAGCAGCTTGGGAAGGGCGACTACGGGCAATGAGCAGTTCTTC
v_gene: TRBV15; j_gene: TRBJ1-5; d_gene: TRBD1; abundance: -; CDR3aa: CATSRGGTGYWPQHF; CDR3nt: TGTGCCACCAGCAGAGGCGGGACAGGTTACTGGCCCCAGCATTTT
v_gene: TRBV12-3/TRBV12-4; j_gene: TRBJ2-7; d_gene: TRBD1; abundance: many; CDR3aa: CASSFGDRYEQYF; CDR3nt: TGTGCCAGCAGTTTTGGGGACAGGTACGAGCAGTACTTC
v_gene: TRBV6-2/TRBV6-3; j_gene: TRBJ2-7; d_gene: -; abundance: -; CDR3aa: CACSQDPGGVARYEQYF; CDR3nt: TGTGCCTGCAGCCAAGACCCTGGTGGGGTAGCAAGGTACGAGCAGTACTTC
v_gene: TRBV5-8; j_gene: TRBJ1-6; d_gene: -; abundance: -; CDR3aa: CASSLVSDNSPLHF; CDR3nt: TGTGCCAGCAGCTTGGTTTCAGATAATTCACCCCTCCACTTT
v_gene: TRBV7-9; j_gene: TRBJ2-5; d_gene: -; abundance: many; CDR3aa: CASSSDSETQYF; CDR3nt: TGTGCCAGCAGTTCGGACAGTGAGACCCAGTACTTC
v_gene: TRBV6-1; j_gene: TRBJ2-5; d_gene: -; abundance: few; CDR3aa: CASSEAQRGLQETQYF; CDR3nt: TGTGCCAGCAGTGAAGCACAACGGGGGTTGCAAGAGACCCAGTACTTC
v_gene: TRBV20-1; j_gene: TRBJ1-1; d_gene: TRBD1; abundance: -; CDR3aa: CSARDLNRGLGTEAFF; CDR3nt: TGCAGTGCTAGAGATCTGAACAGGGGGCTGGGTACTGAAGCTTTCTTT
v_gene: TRBV7-9; j_gene: TRBJ1-2; d_gene: TRBD1; abundance: few; CDR3aa: CASSLGQGKGYTF; CDR3nt: TGTGCCAGCAGCTTAGGACAGGGGAAAGGCTACACCTTC
v_gene: TRBV6-1; j_gene: TRBJ2-3; d_gene: TRBD2; abundance: -; CDR3aa: CAASRKSGAKLTDTQYF; CDR3nt: TGTGCCGCCTCGAGGAAGAGCGGGGCCAAACTCACAGATACGCAGTATTTT
v_gene: TRBV28; j_gene: TRBJ2-7; d_gene: -; abundance: -; CDR3aa: CASSLRGNNFYEQYF; CDR3nt: TGTGCCAGCAGTTTAAGAGGGAATAATTTCTACGAGCAGTACTTC
v_gene: TRBV7-9; j_gene: TRBJ2-3; d_gene: -; abundance: -; CDR3aa: CASSLMGTGGVWTDTQYF; CDR3nt: TGTGCCAGCAGCCTCATGGGCACAGGCGGGGTTTGGACAGATACGCAGTATTTT
v_gene: TRBV20-1; j_gene: TRBJ2-3; d_gene: -; abundance: -; CDR3aa: CSARDDTDTQYF; CDR3nt: TGCAGTGCTCGCGACGACACAGATACGCAGTATTTT
v_gene: TRBV28; j_gene: TRBJ2-1; d_gene: -; abundance: few; CDR3aa: CASSLGLLSYNEQFF; CDR3nt: TGTGCCAGCAGTTTGGGGCTCCTCTCCTACAATGAGCAGTTCTTC